The clone carrying this T cell receptor beta chain was counted only a few times. Per the study methods: Amplification of reference gene primers provided the estimated nucleated cell counts. The repertoire was sequenced with immunoSEQ multiplex PCR; TCRdb's copy has only in-frame clones and lacks some. The V and J calls and clone size are taken from that table; D and trimming were inferred from the DNA. The sample carries about 78,000 clones, 86% recorded once. The data were obtained in a study of blood T cell repertoires in COVID-19. Study-wide context: Nucleic acid was either cDNA or gDNA, and it came from T cells, B-cell-depleted T cells, or PBMCs.

Sequencing was done on a sample of peripheral blood. This clonotype originated in a man aged 50 to 60 with active or convalescent COVID-19.

The CDR3 nucleotides are TGCAGCGTTGGGCTAGAGGCGGATACGCAGTATTTT. Its translation is CSVGLEADTQYF. The V gene is TRBV29-1, the J gene TRBJ2-3, with D uncertain. This CDR3 spans 12 amino acids. CDR1 is SQVTM, CDR2 ANQGSEA, per germline. Deletions cut 4 bases from V and 6 bases from J, with 11 bases between.